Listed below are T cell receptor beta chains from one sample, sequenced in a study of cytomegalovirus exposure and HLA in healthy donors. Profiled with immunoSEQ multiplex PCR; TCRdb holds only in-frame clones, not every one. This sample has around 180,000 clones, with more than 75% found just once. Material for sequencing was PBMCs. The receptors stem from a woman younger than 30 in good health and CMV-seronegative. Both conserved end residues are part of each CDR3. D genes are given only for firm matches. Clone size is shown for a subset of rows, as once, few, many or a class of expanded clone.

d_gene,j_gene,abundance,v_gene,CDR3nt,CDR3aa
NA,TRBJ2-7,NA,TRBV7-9,TGTGCCAGCAGCTTAGCGGAGGTTCCTACCTACGAGCAGTACTTC,CASSLAEVPTYEQYF
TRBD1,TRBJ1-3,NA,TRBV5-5,TGTGCCAGCAGCGAGGGACAGCGGGACACCATATATTTT,CASSEGQRDTIYF
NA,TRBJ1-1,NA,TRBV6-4,TGTGCCAGCAGGGGGAGGGATACTGAAGCTTTCTTT,CASRGRDTEAFF
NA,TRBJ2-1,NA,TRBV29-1,TGCAGCGTTGTGGGGGCAGGGGCTGAGCAGTTCTTC,CSVVGAGAEQFF
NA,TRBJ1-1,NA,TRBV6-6,TGTGCCAGCAGTTTTTACAGGTCCACTGAAGCTTTCTTT,CASSFYRSTEAFF
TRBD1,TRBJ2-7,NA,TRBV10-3,TGTGCCATCAGGGCCCGGGACAGGGGGCCCTACGAGCAGTACTTC,CAIRARDRGPYEQYF
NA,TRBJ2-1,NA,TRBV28,TGTGCCAGCAGTCCATCTGGGACTCCATCCTACAATGAGCAGTTCTTC,CASSPSGTPSYNEQFF
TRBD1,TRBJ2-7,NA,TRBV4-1,TGCGCCAGCAGCCAAGATCTTTTAATTGGACAGGGACGTTACGAGCAGTACTTC,CASSQDLLIGQGRYEQYF
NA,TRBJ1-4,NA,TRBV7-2,TGTGCCAGCACCACTTCTCGGGGTGAGAATGAAAAACTGTTTTTT,CASTTSRGENEKLFF
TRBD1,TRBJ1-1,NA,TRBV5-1,TGCGCCAGCAGCCGTCCCGACAGGGTGAACACTGAAGCTTTCTTT,CASSRPDRVNTEAFF
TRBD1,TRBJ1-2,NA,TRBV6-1,TGTGCCAGCAGCGCCAGGGGGCAGGGCTATGGCTACACCTTC,CASSARGQGYGYTF
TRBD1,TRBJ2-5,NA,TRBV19,TGTGCCAGTAGTCCGGGGACAGGGGGCGCGGAGACCCAGTACTTC,CASSPGTGGAETQYF
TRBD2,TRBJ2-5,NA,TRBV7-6,TGTGCCAGCAGCTTAGATGGGGGGGCGGGAGGACAAGAGACCCAGTACTTC,CASSLDGGAGGQETQYF
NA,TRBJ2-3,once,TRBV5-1,TGCGCCAGCAGCTTCCAGGGGGGACCCACGGCAGATACGCAGTATTTT,CASSFQGGPTADTQYF
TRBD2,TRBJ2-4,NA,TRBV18,TGTGCCAGCTCCCCTAGCGGGAGGGGCCCCAAAAACATTCAGTACTTC,CASSPSGRGPKNIQYF
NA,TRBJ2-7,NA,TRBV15,TGTGCCACCAGCAGAGACCCAGGCAGGGACGAGCAGTACTTC,CATSRDPGRDEQYF
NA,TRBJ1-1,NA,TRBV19,TGTGCCAGTAGTATTCTCCAGGCTCTTGGTACTGAAGCTTTCTTT,CASSILQALGTEAFF
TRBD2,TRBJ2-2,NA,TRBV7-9,TGTGCCAGCAGCTCCGGCCCGGGACTAGCGGGAGGGCCGTCCGGGGAGCTGTTTTTT,CASSSGPGLAGGPSGELFF
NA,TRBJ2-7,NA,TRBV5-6,TGTGCCAGCAGCTTGGGCAGGTCCTACGAGCAGTACTTC,CASSLGRSYEQYF
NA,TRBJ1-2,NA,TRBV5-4,TGTGCCAGCAGCTCGAGACAGTTCTATGGCTACACCTTC,CASSSRQFYGYTF
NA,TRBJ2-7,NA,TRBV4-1,TGCGCCAGCAGCCAAGGGGCAGACCTCTCCTACGAGCAGTACTTC,CASSQGADLSYEQYF
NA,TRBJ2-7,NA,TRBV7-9,TGTTCCAGCAGCCCGGGTAGGGGATCCGCGCGCGAGCAGTACTTC,CSSSPGRGSAREQYF
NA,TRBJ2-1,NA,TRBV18,TGTGCCAGCTCACCACCGACATCCTACAATGAGCAGTTCTTC,CASSPPTSYNEQFF
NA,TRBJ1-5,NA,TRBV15,TGTGCCACCAGCAGAGATAATAGGGGTGGAAGCAATCAGCCCCAGCATTTT,CATSRDNRGGSNQPQHF
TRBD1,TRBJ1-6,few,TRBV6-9,TGTGCCAGCAGTTATCAAGGGACAGGGGAGGATTCACCCCTCCACTTT,CASSYQGTGEDSPLHF
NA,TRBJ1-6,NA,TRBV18,TGTGCCAGCTCATCGACGGCGGGGCTACTCAATTCACCCCTCCACTTT,CASSSTAGLLNSPLHF
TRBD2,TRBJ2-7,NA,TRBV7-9,TGTGCCAGCAGCTTAAGGACTAGCTACGAGCAGTACTTC,CASSLRTSYEQYF
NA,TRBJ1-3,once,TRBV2,TGTGCCAGCACAGACCCGGGGGGAAACACCATATATTTT,CASTDPGGNTIYF
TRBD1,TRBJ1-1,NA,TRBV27,TGTGCCAGCAGTCCAGGGACAGGGATAAGGAGGGAAGCTTTCTTT,CASSPGTGIRREAFF
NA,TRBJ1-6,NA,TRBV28,TGTGCCAGCAGTTTGGGGCCACCCCTCCACTTT,CASSLGPPLHF
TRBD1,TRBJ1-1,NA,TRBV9,TGTGCCAGCAGCGTCACAGGGGGTGGCACTGAAGCTTTCTTT,CASSVTGGGTEAFF
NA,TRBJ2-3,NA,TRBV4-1,TGCGCCAGCAGCCATGGGCTTGGGGGACTGGTGAGTGGGGATACGCAGTATTTT,CASSHGLGGLVSGDTQYF
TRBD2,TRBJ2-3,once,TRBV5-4,TGTGCCAGCAGCTTGTGGCTAGCGGGGGGCGGAGATACGCAGTATTTT,CASSLWLAGGGDTQYF
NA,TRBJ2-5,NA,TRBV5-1,TGCGCCAGCAGCTTGGCCACTCAGAACAGTAAAGAGACCCAGTACTTC,CASSLATQNSKETQYF
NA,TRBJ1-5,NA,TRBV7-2,TGTGCCAGCAGCGGGGGCGGGAGCAATCAGCCCCAGCATTTT,CASSGGGSNQPQHF
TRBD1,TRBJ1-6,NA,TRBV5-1,TGCGCCAGCAGCCCCGGACAGGGTCCGGCACCCCTCCACTTT,CASSPGQGPAPLHF
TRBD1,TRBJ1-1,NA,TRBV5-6,TGTGCCAGCAGCTACGGGACAGGGAGATTTACTGAAGCTTTCTTT,CASSYGTGRFTEAFF
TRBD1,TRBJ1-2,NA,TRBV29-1,TGCAGCGCTGCGGGGACAGGGCTCTATGGCTACACCTTC,CSAAGTGLYGYTF
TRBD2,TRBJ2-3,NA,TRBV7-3,TGTGCCAGCAGCTTAAACCTGGGACTAGCGGGAGATACGCAGTATTTT,CASSLNLGLAGDTQYF
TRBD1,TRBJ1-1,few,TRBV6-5,TGTGCCAGCAGTGGCGACAGGGCCCTGGCTTTCTTT,CASSGDRALAFF
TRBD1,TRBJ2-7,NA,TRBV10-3,TGTGCCATCAGTAAAGGACAGGGGACCGGCGACGAGCAGTACTTC,CAISKGQGTGDEQYF
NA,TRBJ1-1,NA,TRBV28,TGTGCCAGCAGTTTAAACGGGTATGAAGCTTTCTTT,CASSLNGYEAFF